This T cell receptor beta chain is from a study of somatic mutations in cytotoxic T cells in rheumatoid arthritis. Germline assignment: CDR1 MRHNA and CDR2 SNTAGT. V shed 3 bases and J shed 0 bases, with 5 bases lying between them. The CDR3 spans 13 residues. The method was immunoSEQ multiplex PCR; TCRdb's version includes in-frame clones alone and lacks a portion of them. The repertoire includes 15,000 or so clones, 77% of them detected once, and around 11% sits in the top ten. Study-wide points: Of the expanded CD8+ clones, the antigen targets were not known. Rheumatoid arthritis patients were compared with age-matched healthy controls, and their CD8+ T-cell clonality did not differ significantly.

On this clone itself: Antigen: not known.

The specimen sequenced was CD8+ T cells sorted from blood. This TCR was sampled from an adult with rheumatoid arthritis. The chain combines TRBV6-4 with TRBJ2-5; unclear D gene. The CDR3 sequence: CASSDANQETQYF. In nucleotides, the CDR3 is TGTGCCAGCAGTGATGCGAACCAAGAGACCCAGTACTTC.